The 12 T cell receptor beta chains given below trace back to one sample, sequenced in a study of T cell clonotyping in hematopoietic cell transplantation. TCRdb's table, derived via immunoSEQ multiplex PCR, lists solely in-frame clones and lacks some. The sample has about 5,700 clones, 90% seen once. The sample in question was peripheral blood mononuclear cells, obtained 100 days after allogeneic stem cell transplant. The receptor set was obtained from a female patient in her fifties who had an allogeneic stem cell transplant from an unrelated donor, so T cells may come from the graft donor. Some clones in this sample may be carry-over from other donors' samples.

This clone was seen a single time. V gene TRBV30 combines with J gene TRBJ1-1; D not resolved. This CDR3 has 15 residues. Germline assignment: CDR1 GTSNPN and CDR2 SVGIG (reference sequence). The V gene lost 0 bases and the J gene lost 6 bases, with 17 bases spanning the gap. DNA of the CDR3: TGTGCCTGGAGTGTACCCGGCCTTAATCCCCCTGAAGCTTTCTTT. Amino acids: CAWSVPGLNPPEAFF.

V is TRBV27 and J is TRBJ1-5; no clear D gene. The germline V gene has CDR1 MNHEY and CDR2 SMNVEV (reference sequence). V was cut by 6 bases and J by 3 bases, with 15 bases left in between. CDR3 size: 15 residues. CDR3 sequence (DNA): TGTGCCAGCAGACCCGCGGGGAGAAACAATCAGCCCCAGCATTTT. This gives the protein CASRPAGRNNQPQHF.

The rearrangement uses TRBV27 and TRBJ2-7; D tentatively reads TRBD1 or TRBD2 (5 bases each). This CDR3 is 15 amino acids long. The V gene lost 5 bases and the J gene lost 5 bases, with 19 bases spanning the gap. In germline, CDR1 is MNHEY, CDR2 SMNVEV (reference sequence). CDR3: CASSRGGVGVNEQYF. The CDR3 nucleotides are TGTGCCAGCAGTCGGGGTGGGGTGGGGGTGAACGAGCAGTACTTC.

As DNA, the CDR3 is TGTGCCAGCAGCGCCCATGAGGGGCCTGAAGCTTTCTTT. It is translated as CASSAHEGPEAFF. This chain links TRBV9 with TRBJ1-1; D perhaps matches TRBD1 (5 bases). Per the germline V gene, CDR1 is SGDLS and CDR2 is YYNGEE. CDR3 length equals 13 residues. Trimming shortened V by 3 bases and J by 6 bases, and 12 bases separated the two germline ends.

The chain links TRBV5-8 to TRBJ2-3, with D possibly TRBD1 on 6 matching bases. This CDR3 is built from 16 residues. The V and J ends lost 7 bases and 0 bases respectively, with 18 bases between them. Looked up from germline, CDR1 is SGHTS and CDR2 is YDEGEE. CDR3 protein: CASGRGRTGSTDTQYF. CDR3 nucleotide sequence: TGTGCCAGCGGCAGGGGTCGAACAGGGAGCACAGATACGCAGTATTTT.

This clone was detected once. The chain carries TRBV29-1 and TRBJ1-2; D perhaps matches TRBD1 (5 bases). The V gene's germline CDR1 is SQVTM and CDR2 ANQGSEA. This CDR3 is 11 amino acids long. V lost 4 bases, J lost 8 bases, and 11 bases lay in between. The CDR3 here is CSVAAGNGYTF. The CDR3 DNA is TGCAGCGTTGCGGCAGGGAACGGCTACACCTTC. The whole variable domain, filled in from reference TRBV29-1 and TRBJ1-2, reads SAVISQKPSRDICQRGTSLTIQCQVDSQVTMMFWYRQQPGQSLTLIATANQGSEATYESGFVIDKFPISRPNLTFSTLTVSNMSPEDSSIYLCSVAAGNGYTFGSGTRLTVV.

This rearrangement joins TRBV5-1 to TRBJ2-2, with 8 nucleotides matching TRBD1. The CDR3 is 16 amino acids. V lost 1 base and J lost 5; bases outside the gene matches: 7. CDR1 is SGHRS and CDR2 is YFSETQ in the germline V gene. CDR3 sequence (DNA): TGCGCCAGCAGCTTGTTGGGACAGGACATGACCGGGGAGCTGTTTTTT. It specifies CASSLLGQDMTGELFF.

This clone appeared once. V and J are TRBV7-9 and TRBJ2-1; D remains ambiguous. The CDR3 extends over 15 amino acids. Looked up from germline, CDR1 is SEHNR and CDR2 is FQNEAQ (reference sequence). V dropped 3 bases and J dropped 7 bases, with 16 bases sitting between them. CDR3 bases: TGTGCCAGCAGCTTCCAGCTCACTGGCACTAATGAGCAGTTCTTC. Its protein product is CASSFQLTGTNEQFF. The whole variable domain, filled in from reference TRBV7-9 and TRBJ2-1, reads DTGVSQNPRHKITKRGQNVTFRCDPISEHNRLYWYRQTLGQGPEFLTYFQNEAQLEKSRLLSDRFSAERPKGSFSTLEIQRTEQGDSAMYLCASSFQLTGTNEQFFGPGTRLTVL.

V is TRBV9 and J is TRBJ2-5, with a possible D match to TRBD1 (5 bases). CDR1 and CDR2 from the germline V gene are SGDLS and YYNGEE. The CDR3 extends over 14 amino acids. V was shortened by 3 bases and J by 5 bases, with 14 bases between the two germline ends. CDR3 nucleotide sequence: TGTGCCAGCAGCGCCGGCCCTAAGGGGGAGACCCAGTACTTC. Its protein product is CASSAGPKGETQYF.

The genes are TRBV10-3 and TRBJ1-2; 9 nucleotides align to TRBD1. This CDR3 contains 15 residues. With 2 bases clipped from V and 6 bases from J, the junction kept 7 bases outside the gene matches. The germline V gene encodes CDR1 ENHRY and CDR2 SYGVKD. CDR3 sequence reads: CAISEPGQGRDGYTF. Here the CDR3 DNA reads TGTGCCATCAGTGAGCCAGGACAGGGGAGGGATGGCTACACCTTC.

Only one count was recorded for this clone. The rearrangement uses TRBV7-6 and TRBJ2-7, with 8 bases matching TRBD1. The V and J ends lost 1 base and 13 bases, in that order; junction bases with no gene match: 3. The V gene's germline CDR1 is SGHVS and CDR2 FNYEAQ. The CDR3 runs to 11 residues. The CDR3 spells CASSLGTGLYF. For the CDR3, the DNA is TGTGCCAGCAGCTTAGGGACAGGGCTATACTTC.

This chain uses TRBV7-6 with TRBJ2-7, with 8 bases matching TRBD1. Germline lookup yields CDR1 SGHVS and CDR2 FNYEAQ. This CDR3 region has 16 residues. V lost 5 bases, J lost 0 bases, and 9 bases stayed unmatched. The CDR3 sequence is CASSPTRQGSSYEQYF. DNA for the CDR3: TGTGCCAGCAGCCCAACCCGACAGGGGAGCTCCTACGAGCAGTACTTC.